This T cell receptor beta chain appears in the sequencing data of a study of cytomegalovirus exposure and HLA in healthy donors. In this sample, this clone turned up once. With 60 Vbeta and 13 Jbeta primers, the PCR was carried out. The table came from immunoSEQ multiplex PCR; TCRdb's copy has only in-frame clones and leaves some out. The sample has under 200,000 clones, over 65% seen once; the top ten hold less than 3.5%. The ends lost 5 bases at V and 3 bases at J; junction bases unmatched: 4. The germline V gene encodes CDR1 SNHLY and CDR2 FYNNEI. The CDR3 totals 14 residues. The source material was PBMCs. The source is a woman aged 40 to 50 in good health and CMV-seropositive. The chain is built from TRBV2 and TRBJ1-2; TRBD1 matches at 9 bases. In DNA, the CDR3 is TGTGCCAGCAGTTCACAGGGGGCGGACTATGGCTACACCTTC. The encoded protein is CASSSQGADYGYTF.